The next 13 T cell receptor beta chains were all read from a single sample in a study of T-cell memory formation after mild COVID-19. TCRdb reprocessed the 5' RACE reads with MiXCR, giving one entry per CDR3 protein. Of 250,000 to 350,000 distinct CDR3 sequences in the sample, about a sixth are singletons; the top ten hold roughly 23%. Sequenced: PBMCs or a T cell subset sorted from them (not recorded which). The receptors originated from a man aged 18 to 30 who had mild COVID-19 (a few samples of this study predate the infection). Cell type and time point are not known.

As DNA, the CDR3 is TGCGCCAGCAGCTCCCAGGGACTTGAAGCTTTCTTT. Amino acids: CASSSQGLEAFF. The chain couples TRBV5-1 to TRBJ1-1; D is possibly TRBD1 (5 bases). CDR3 length: 12 residues. Germline loops: CDR1 SGHRS, CDR2 YFSETQ. Trimming removed 3 bases from V and 7 bases from J, with 10 bases in between.

The chain joins TRBV12-3 or TRBV12-4 to TRBJ1-1; D might be TRBD1 (5 bases). Between the trimmed V and J ends, which lost 1 base and 9 bases, there was a span of 21 bases. This CDR3 comprises 16 residues. The CDR3 here is CASSLGWNLGGVQAFF. The CDR3 nucleotides are TGTGCCAGCAGTTTAGGGTGGAACCTGGGGGGGGTCCAAGCTTTCTTT.

J is TRBJ1-6 and V is TRBV20-1; D is possibly TRBD1 (5 bases). This CDR3 comprises 16 residues. Germline V gene sequence: CDR1 DFQATT, CDR2 SNEGSKA (reference sequence). V lost 5 bases to trimming and J lost 1 base, with 15 bases between them. CDR3: CSARDLGKSYNSPLHF. The CDR3 DNA reads as TGCAGTGCTCGGGACCTGGGGAAATCCTATAATTCACCCCTCCACTTT.

This clonotype turned up a few times. V gene TRBV20-1 combines with J gene TRBJ2-7, with 8 bases that match TRBD2. The CDR3 covers 12 residues. Looked up from germline, CDR1 is DFQATT and CDR2 is SNEGSKA (reference sequence). V gave up 5 bases and J gave up 3 bases; unmatched junction bases: 3. CDR3 sequence (DNA): TGCAGTGCTTTGAGCGGGGGCTACGAGCAGTACGTC. It is translated as CSALSGGYEQYV.

J is TRBJ1-2 and V is TRBV4-3; 11 bases match TRBD1. This CDR3 has 16 amino acids. CDR1 is LGHNA and CDR2 is YSLEER in the germline V gene. The J segment lost 0 bases and the V segment lost 3 bases, leaving 3 bases of the junction unmatched. As DNA, the CDR3 is TGCGCCAGCAGCCAGGGGACAGGGGGGGCTAACTATGGCTACACCTTC. Its translation: CASSQGTGGANYGYTF.

The chain joins TRBV5-1 to TRBJ1-2; TRBD1 is a possible D gene (6 bases). CDR1 is SGHRS and CDR2 is YFSETQ in the germline V gene. The CDR3 runs to 13 residues. Trimming removed 10 bases at V and 6 bases at J, with 19 bases between. CDR3 protein: CAARDTPLDGYTF. The CDR3 nucleotides are TGCGCCGCCCGGGACACCCCGTTGGATGGCTACACCTTC. Complete variable domain (other parts from reference TRBV5-1 and TRBJ1-2): KAGVTQTPRYLIKTRGQQVTLSCSPISGHRSVSWYQQTPGQGLQFLFEYFSETQRNKGNFPGRFSGRQFSNSRSEMNVSTLELGDSALYLCAARDTPLDGYTFGSGTRLTVV.

This clonotype was recorded at least ten times. CDR3 loop: CASRRDTGELFF. In nucleotides, the CDR3 is TGCGCCAGCAGAAGGGACACCGGGGAGCTGTTTTTT. The chain recombines TRBV5-1 with TRBJ2-2; no clear D. The CDR3 sequence is 12 residues long. Trimming shortened V by 5 bases and J by 3 bases, and 5 bases separated the two germline ends. CDR1 and CDR2 (germline): SGHRS, YFSETQ.

This clonotype showed up just a few times. V and J are TRBV5-1 and TRBJ2-2; D perhaps matches TRBD2 (5 bases). The CDR3 spans 16 residues. Germline values: CDR1 SGHRS, CDR2 YFSETQ. Trimming left V 6 bases short and J 4 bases short, with 19 bases between. The CDR3 region is CASKFGRQGGTGELFF. DNA of the CDR3: TGCGCCAGCAAGTTTGGACGGCAAGGAGGCACCGGGGAGCTGTTTTTT.

This rearrangement joins TRBV3-1 to TRBJ2-1; D remains ambiguous. The germline V and J ends were trimmed by 0 bases and 8 bases, with 11 bases remaining between them. CDR3 length equals 14 residues. Germline lookup yields CDR1 LGHDT and CDR2 YNNKEL (reference sequence). The DNA of the CDR3 is TGTGCCAGCAGCCAAGACCCCCGTAGTTATGAGCAGTTCTTC. Translating gives CASSQDPRSYEQFF.

The J gene is TRBJ1-2, the V gene TRBV5-1; D is uncertain. Germline values: CDR1 SGHRS, CDR2 YFSETQ. V was pared by 2 bases and J by 6 bases, with 8 bases between. The CDR3 totals 12 residues. The CDR3 DNA follows: TGCGCCAGCAGCTTCGAACAGAATGGCTACACCTTC. It yields the protein CASSFEQNGYTF. Using reference TRBV5-1 and TRBJ1-2 for the parts outside the CDR3, the full variable domain is KAGVTQTPRYLIKTRGQQVTLSCSPISGHRSVSWYQQTPGQGLQFLFEYFSETQRNKGNFPGRFSGRQFSNSRSEMNVSTLELGDSALYLCASSFEQNGYTFGSGTRLTVV.

J is TRBJ2-4 and V is TRBV12-3 or TRBV12-4; TRBD1 might be the D (5 bases). The CDR3 is made up of 12 amino acids. V lost 3 bases to trimming and J lost 9 bases, with 9 bases between them. The CDR3 DNA reads as TGTGCCAGCAGTTTTCAGGGTTCCATTCAGTACTTC. This gives the protein CASSFQGSIQYF.

CDR3 loop: CSVDIQETQYF. CDR3 nucleotides: TGCAGCGTTGATATCCAAGAGACCCAGTACTTC. The chain joins TRBV29-1 to TRBJ2-5; D not certain. Germline V gene sequence: CDR1 SQVTM, CDR2 ANQGSEA. The CDR3 spans 11 residues. The ends were cut back, 3 bases at V and 1 base at J, with 3 bases in the middle.

For this clonotype: At one of its ends the junction is not consistent with the germline gene, which may arise from a read error. The rearrangement joins TRBV7-7 to TRBJ2-2, with 7 positions matching TRBD2. This CDR3 has 15 amino acids. Germline V gene data show CDR1 as SSHAT and CDR2 as FNYEAQ (reference sequence). The CDR3 DNA follows: TGTGCTAGCAGCACGGCGGGGGTGTCTCCCGGGGAGCTGTTTTTT. As protein: CASSTAGVSPGELFF.